Below, 29 T cell receptor beta chains from the same sample are listed, as sequenced in a study of CD8 T cells in ankylosing spondylitis. MiXCR, run by TCRdb on the 5' RACE reads, gives a single entry per CDR3 protein. The repertoire consists of a few hundred thousand distinct CDR3 sequences, with 20% to 25% occurring once and the leading ten covering around 14%. The sample taken for sequencing was blood, either unsorted or a sorted T cell fraction (not recorded which). These receptors originate from a male donor with ankylosing spondylitis or in good health (not recorded which).

This clonotype showed up just a few times. CDR3 in DNA: TGTGCCAGCAGCCAACGACTAGCGGGGTATCCTTCCTACGAGCAGTACTTC. Encoded protein: CASSQRLAGYPSYEQYF. This chain links TRBV7-9 with TRBJ2-7, with TRBD2 matching over 11 bases. Germline-derived CDR1 and CDR2 are SEHNR and FQNEAQ (reference sequence). V shed 5 bases, J shed 1 base, and the junction held 10 bases outside the gene matches. The CDR3 has 17 residues.

This clonotype was seen more than once but under ten times. The chain uses TRBV5-1 and TRBJ2-7; 7 nucleotides match TRBD1. CDR3 length: 12 residues. Losses at the gene ends were 4 bases for V and 12 bases for J; bases not matched to a gene: 10. Per the germline V gene, CDR1 is SGHRS and CDR2 is YFSETQ. The CDR3 sequence is CASSATGQVRYF. The CDR3 DNA reads as TGCGCCAGCAGCGCCACCGGACAGGTTCGGTACTTC.

The chain couples TRBV7-9 to TRBJ2-7, with D perhaps matching TRBD2 (5 bases). V was pared by 5 bases and J by 4 bases, with 18 bases between. The CDR3 extends over 15 amino acids. CDR1 SEHNR and CDR2 FQNEAQ come from the germline V gene (reference sequence). The CDR3 reads CASSPPSGVSYEQYF. The CDR3 nucleotides read TGTGCCAGCAGCCCGCCCTCCGGGGTTAGTTACGAGCAGTACTTC.

The chain recombines TRBV16 with TRBJ2-7, with D unresolved. Germline V gene sequence: CDR1 KGHSY, CDR2 FQNENV. CDR3 length: 14 amino acids. V shed 0 bases and J shed 4 bases, with 10 bases lying between them. CDR3 protein: CASSQSRRPYEQYF. The CDR3 nucleotides are TGTGCCAGCAGCCAATCACGGCGACCTTACGAGCAGTACTTC.

Ten or more counts support this clonotype. The V call is TRBV29-1, the J call TRBJ2-7, with 7 positions matching TRBD1. The CDR3 is 13 residues long. CDR1 and CDR2 (germline): SQVTM, ANQGSEA. V trimming: 6 bases; J trimming: 6 bases; junction bases outside the gene matches: 11. CDR3 sequence (DNA): TGCAGCGTGGAGTGGGACAGAGACCCCGAGCAGTACTTC. It yields the protein CSVEWDRDPEQYF.

This clonotype appeared a few times. V is TRBV12-3 or TRBV12-4 and J is TRBJ2-5; 9 bases match TRBD2. The CDR3 spans 17 residues. The ends lost 4 bases at V and 1 base at J; junction bases unmatched: 10. In DNA, the CDR3 is TGTGCCAGCAGTTCGAGGGGAGCGGGGGGACTCCAAGAGACCCAGTACTTC. The encoded protein is CASSSRGAGGLQETQYF.

This chain links TRBV7-2 with TRBJ2-7, with D perhaps TRBD2 (6 bases). Trimming removed 1 base at V and 10 bases at J, with 20 bases between. Germline V gene data show CDR1 as SGHTA and CDR2 as FQGNSA. This CDR3 has 15 residues. Here the CDR3 DNA reads TGTGCCAGCAGCTTAGTCTCGGGAGCCGGAGGATTACAGTACTTC. Protein: CASSLVSGAGGLQYF.

This clonotype occurred a few times. V and J are TRBV12-3 or TRBV12-4 and TRBJ2-5; TRBD2 matches 12 bases. V shed 5 bases, J shed 1 base, and the junction held 8 bases outside the gene matches. The CDR3 loop spans 17 amino acids. CDR3 sequence reads: CASSEQPGLAGQETQYF. The CDR3 nucleotides read TGTGCCAGCAGTGAACAACCGGGACTAGCGGGCCAAGAGACCCAGTACTTC.

The table lists this clonotype with a few counts. The V call is TRBV7-8, the J call TRBJ2-3; D is unclear. The V gene lost 5 bases and the J gene lost 8 bases, with 14 bases spanning the gap. The CDR3 loop spans 13 amino acids. The germline V gene encodes CDR1 SGHVS and CDR2 FQNEAQ. Here the CDR3 reads CASSLRRDPTQYF. CDR3 DNA: TGTGCCAGCAGCCTTAGACGAGATCCTACGCAGTATTTT.

This clonotype has a handful of counts. The CDR3, as DNA: TGTGCCAGCAGTTTTACCTTTGGGACCAGGGCCTTAGATGAGCAGTTCTTC. It is translated as CASSFTFGTRALDEQFF. V and J are TRBV28 and TRBJ2-1; the D gene could be TRBD1 or TRBD2 (5 bases each). V lost 3 bases to trimming and J lost 8 bases, with 23 bases between them. Germline CDR1 MDHEN, CDR2 SYDVKM. The CDR3 is 17 amino acids. Full variable domain (outside the CDR3, taken from reference TRBV28 and TRBJ2-1): DVKVTQSSRYLVKRTGEKVFLECVQDMDHENMFWYRQDPGLGLRLIYFSYDVKMKEKGDIPEGYSVSREKKERFSLILESASTNQTSMYLCASSFTFGTRALDEQFFGPGTRLTVL.

This clonotype was recorded a few times. The chain links TRBV5-1 to TRBJ2-2, with no clear D. V shed 3 bases and J shed 4 bases, with 7 bases lying between them. The CDR3 has 13 amino acids. From germline, CDR1 is SGHRS and CDR2 YFSETQ. CDR3 sequence: CASSWSPTGELFF. The CDR3 nucleotides read TGCGCCAGCAGCTGGAGCCCCACCGGGGAGCTGTTTTTT.

The chain recombines TRBV3-1 with TRBJ2-5, with 9 positions matching TRBD2. The CDR3 length is 19 residues. The V gene's germline CDR1 is LGHDT and CDR2 YNNKEL (reference sequence). Losses at the gene ends were 11 bases for V and 5 bases for J; bases not matched to a gene: 27. The CDR3 region has the DNA TGTGCCCTCAGCACCACTAGGGTCATCAGCGGGGGGCAAGGGGAGACCCAGTACTTC. Residues: CALSTTRVISGGQGETQYF.

This clonotype has more than one count but fewer than ten. The chain links TRBV27 to TRBJ1-4; possibly TRBD1 for D (5 bases). Germline V gene sequence: CDR1 MNHEY, CDR2 SMNVEV (reference sequence). V was cut by 7 bases and J by 7 bases, with 25 bases left in between. CDR3 length: 17 amino acids. CDR3: CASKPFLSPGGSEKLFF. The CDR3 DNA is TGTGCCAGCAAACCGTTTCTCAGTCCGGGGGGTTCTGAAAAACTGTTTTTT.

This clonotype has a handful of counts. The V call is TRBV12-3 or TRBV12-4, the J call TRBJ2-3; tentative D call: TRBD2 (5 bases). V was cut by 9 bases and J by 3 bases, with 19 bases left in between. The CDR3 is 15 residues long. CDR3 sequence reads: CASRLGSPGTDTQYF. DNA of the CDR3: TGTGCCAGTAGACTTGGGTCCCCGGGGACAGATACGCAGTATTTT.

This clonotype showed up just a few times. The CDR3 sequence: CSARDLNLGTSGALSYNEQFF. The CDR3 DNA reads TGCAGTGCTAGAGACCTCAATCTAGGGACTAGCGGGGCCCTGTCCTACAATGAGCAGTTCTTC. This sequence joins TRBV20-1 and TRBJ2-1; 13 bases match TRBD2. Germline CDR1 is DFQATT and CDR2 is SNEGSKA (reference sequence). J was trimmed by 1 base and V by 0 bases; bases with no gene match: 15. The CDR3 covers 21 residues.

The CDR3 region is CASSLEVTSRPHTYEQYF. The CDR3 DNA sequence: TGTGCCAGCAGCTTAGAGGTGACTTCCAGGCCCCATACCTACGAGCAGTACTTC. V gene TRBV11-2 combines with J gene TRBJ2-7, with D unclear. CDR3 length: 18 amino acids. The V gene lost 0 bases and the J gene lost 2 bases, with 20 bases spanning the gap. The germline gives CDR1 SGHAT, CDR2 FQNNGV.

V gene TRBV19 combines with J gene TRBJ2-7; the D is unclear. V dropped 5 bases and J dropped 6 bases, with 11 bases sitting between them. Germline V gene data show CDR1 as LNHDA and CDR2 as SQIVND (reference sequence). The CDR3 is made up of 12 amino acids. CDR3 nucleotides: TGTGCCAGTAGTTCCTACCGAGGCGAGCAGTACTTC. The encoded protein is CASSSYRGEQYF.

This clonotype came up a few times. V and J are TRBV3-1 and TRBJ1-2, with 8 bases lining up with TRBD1. V lost 0 bases, J lost 4 bases, and 13 bases stayed unmatched. Germline CDR1 and CDR2: LGHDT and YNNKEL (reference sequence). The CDR3 sequence is 18 residues long. The CDR3 DNA sequence: TGTGCCAGCAGCCAAGATAGAGTGACAGGGGATCGGGTCTATGGCTACACCTTC. Protein sequence: CASSQDRVTGDRVYGYTF. The whole variable domain, filled in from reference TRBV3-1 and TRBJ1-2, reads DTAVSQTPKYLVTQMGNDKSIKCEQNLGHDTMYWYKQDSKKFLKIMFSYNNKELIINETVPNRFSPKSPDKAHLNLHINSLELGDSAVYFCASSQDRVTGDRVYGYTFGSGTRLTVV.

The chain links TRBV13 to TRBJ2-7; D is possibly TRBD1 (6 bases). In germline, CDR1 is PRHDT, CDR2 FYEKMQ (reference sequence). The CDR3 covers 15 residues. V lost 5 bases, J lost 0 bases, and 14 bases lay in between. The CDR3 region has the DNA TGTGCCAGCAGCCCGCGGACAGCGAGCTCCTACGAGCAGTACTTC. Protein product: CASSPRTASSYEQYF.

Only a few counts were recorded for this clonotype. This chain joins TRBV20-1 and TRBJ1-4; D not resolved. The germline V and J ends were trimmed by 0 bases and 7 bases, with 6 bases remaining between them. This CDR3 region has 12 residues. Germline V gene data show CDR1 as DFQATT and CDR2 as SNEGSKA (reference sequence). The CDR3 region is CSARDYSEKLFF. CDR3 nucleotide sequence: TGCAGTGCTAGAGATTACAGTGAAAAACTGTTTTTT.

The V call is TRBV9, the J call TRBJ2-1; D possibly corresponds to TRBD1 (6 bases). The CDR3 loop spans 14 amino acids. CDR1 is SGDLS, CDR2 YYNGEE, per germline. V was cut by 2 bases and J by 7 bases, with 13 bases left in between. CDR3 nucleotides: TGTGCCAGCAGCGTTTCAGGGGTGGGTAATGAGCAGTTCTTC. Residues: CASSVSGVGNEQFF.

In DNA form, the CDR3 reads TGTGCCAGCAGGGAAGGGGGCGCGTACGCCGAGCAGTACTTC. Encoded protein: CASREGGAYAEQYF. V and J are TRBV12-3 or TRBV12-4 and TRBJ2-7; TRBD1 aligns across 7 bases. J gave up 6 bases and V 6 bases, and 11 bases lay outside the gene matches. The CDR3 totals 14 residues.

This clonotype has a handful of counts. V usage is TRBV4-1 and J usage is TRBJ2-2, with 9 bases that match TRBD2. CDR3 size: 17 residues. V dropped 0 bases and J dropped 1; count of bases not matched to a gene: 3. CDR1 MGHRA and CDR2 YSYEKL come from the germline V gene. CDR3 loop: CASSQDLRGGNTGELFF. CDR3 nucleotides: TGCGCCAGCAGCCAAGATTTGCGGGGGGGGAACACCGGGGAGCTGTTTTTT.

This clonotype was counted many times. A read error may be the cause here, since a much bigger clone is one base away. The chain combines TRBV12-3 or TRBV12-4 with TRBJ2-7; D is ambiguous. The length of the CDR3 is 11 residues. CDR3 nucleotides: TGTGCCAGCAGTTCCTCCTCCGAGCAGTACTTC. Protein sequence: CASSSSSEQYF.

CDR3 loop: CASSPSPPAGVANEQFF. CDR3 bases: TGTGCCAGTAGTCCATCCCCCCCAGCGGGGGTCGCCAATGAGCAGTTCTTC. This chain links TRBV19 with TRBJ2-1; 8 bases align to TRBD2. Unmatched junction bases numbered 15, after V lost 5 bases and J lost 6 bases. Per germline, CDR1 LNHDA and CDR2 SQIVND (reference sequence). CDR3 length: 17 residues.

This clonotype has a handful of counts. The V gene is TRBV7-9, the J gene TRBJ2-7; D is perhaps TRBD1 (6 bases). The V end was cut by 5 bases, the J end by 6 bases, with 20 bases between. This CDR3 has 15 residues. Per the germline V gene, CDR1 is SEHNR and CDR2 is FQNEAQ (reference sequence). CDR3 DNA sequence: TGTGCCAGCAGCCCAGGGACACTGAGAGTGCGCGAGCAGTACTTC. Translated, it gives CASSPGTLRVREQYF. The full variable domain, in which reference TRBV7-9 and TRBJ2-7 provide the parts outside the CDR3, is DTGVSQNPRHKITKRGQNVTFRCDPISEHNRLYWYRQTLGQGPEFLTYFQNEAQLEKSRLLSDRFSAERPKGSFSTLEIQRTEQGDSAMYLCASSPGTLRVREQYFGPGTRLTVT.

Ten or more counts support this clonotype. The J gene is TRBJ1-3, the V gene TRBV12-3 or TRBV12-4; D gene uncertain. Trimming removed 4 bases from V and 8 bases from J, with 12 bases in between. The CDR3 sequence is 13 residues long. The CDR3 sequence is CASSSGDRDTIYF. The CDR3 nucleotides are TGTGCCAGCAGTTCGGGAGACCGGGACACCATATATTTT.

The chain has TRBV18 and TRBJ1-6, with D tentatively TRBD1 (6 bases). The ends were cut back, 2 bases at V and 8 bases at J, with 10 bases in the middle. Germline assignment: CDR1 KGHSH and CDR2 LQKENI. The CDR3 consists of 14 residues. The CDR3 DNA is TGTGCCAGCTCACCAGGGGAGGGGGATTCACCCCTCCACTTT. It specifies CASSPGEGDSPLHF. Variable domain in full (rest from reference TRBV18 and TRBJ1-6): NAGVMQNPRHLVRRRGQEARLRCSPMKGHSHVYWYRQLPEEGLKFMVYLQKENIIDESGMPKERFSAEFPKEGPSILRIQQVVRGDSAAYFCASSPGEGDSPLHFGNGTRLTVT.

This clonotype appeared a few times. The CDR3 is CASSLRDRGAYEQYF. CDR3 nucleotides: TGTGCCAGCAGTTTACGGGACAGGGGGGCCTACGAGCAGTACTTC. V and J are TRBV12-3 or TRBV12-4 and TRBJ2-7, with 11 bases aligning to TRBD1. The V gene end was trimmed by 2 bases and the J gene end by 2 bases; junction bases not matched to a gene: 2. The CDR3 length is 15 residues.